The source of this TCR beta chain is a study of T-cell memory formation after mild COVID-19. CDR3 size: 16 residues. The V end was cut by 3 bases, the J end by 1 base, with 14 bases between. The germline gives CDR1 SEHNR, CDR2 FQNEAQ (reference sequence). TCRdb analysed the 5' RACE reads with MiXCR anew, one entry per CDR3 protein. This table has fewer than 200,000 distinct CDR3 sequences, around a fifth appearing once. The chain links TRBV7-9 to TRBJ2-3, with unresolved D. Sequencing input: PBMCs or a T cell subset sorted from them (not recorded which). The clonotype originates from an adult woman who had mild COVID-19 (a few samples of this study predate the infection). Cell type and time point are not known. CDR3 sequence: CASSLGGAAGTDTQYF. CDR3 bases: TGTGCCAGCAGCTTGGGTGGCGCGGCGGGCACAGATACGCAGTATTTT.